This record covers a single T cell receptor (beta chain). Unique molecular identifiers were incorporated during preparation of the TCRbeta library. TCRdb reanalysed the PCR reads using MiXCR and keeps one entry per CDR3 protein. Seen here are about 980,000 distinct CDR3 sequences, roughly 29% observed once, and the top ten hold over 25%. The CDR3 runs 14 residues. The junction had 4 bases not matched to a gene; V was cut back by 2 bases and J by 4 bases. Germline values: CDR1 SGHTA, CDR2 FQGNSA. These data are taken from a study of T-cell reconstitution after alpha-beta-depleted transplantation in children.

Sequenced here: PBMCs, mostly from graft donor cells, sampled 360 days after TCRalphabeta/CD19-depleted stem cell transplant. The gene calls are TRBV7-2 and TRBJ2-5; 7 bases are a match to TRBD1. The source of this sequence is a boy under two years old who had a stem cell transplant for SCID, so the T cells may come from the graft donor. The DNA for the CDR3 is TGTGCCAGCAGCTTATTCAGGGGGAGAGAGACCCAGTACTTC. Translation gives CASSLFRGRETQYF.